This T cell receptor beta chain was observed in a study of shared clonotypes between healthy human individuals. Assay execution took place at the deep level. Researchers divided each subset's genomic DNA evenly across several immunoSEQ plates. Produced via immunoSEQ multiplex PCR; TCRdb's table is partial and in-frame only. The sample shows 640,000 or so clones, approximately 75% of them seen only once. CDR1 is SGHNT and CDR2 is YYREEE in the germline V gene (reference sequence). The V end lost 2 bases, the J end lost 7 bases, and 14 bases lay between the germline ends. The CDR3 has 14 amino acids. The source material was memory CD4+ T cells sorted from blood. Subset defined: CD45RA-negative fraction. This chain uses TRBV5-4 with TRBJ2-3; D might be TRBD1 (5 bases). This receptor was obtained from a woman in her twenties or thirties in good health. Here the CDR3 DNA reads TGTGCCAGCAGCTTTTCGGACACGGCCCATACGCAGTATTTT. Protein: CASSFSDTAHTQYF.